This T cell receptor beta chain was sequenced for a study of PD-1 and CTLA-4 blockade in melanoma. Method: immunoSEQ multiplex PCR; TCRdb's copy keeps in-frame clones and lacks some. The sample yields about 31,000 clones, around 89% seen once. After removal of 1 base from V and 1 base from J, the junction contained 8 bases not matched to a gene. The CDR3 spans 17 residues. The J gene is TRBJ2-7, the V gene TRBV23-1, with 9 bases aligning to TRBD1. TRBV23-1 is reported as an ORF; its role is uncertain. This sequence originates from a human donor with melanoma. The sample consisted of CD8+ T cells from peripheral blood, taken from a patient given anti-PD-1 treatment. The CDR3 reads CASSQYSGTGFSYEQYF. The CDR3 region has the DNA TGCGCCAGCAGTCAATACTCGGGGACAGGGTTTTCCTACGAGCAGTACTTC.